This T cell receptor beta chain stems from a study of OX40 agonist ivuxolimab in advanced cancers. This clone showed up just once. Method: immunoSEQ multiplex PCR; TCRdb's copy keeps in-frame clones and lacks some. The top ten clones hold about 1% of a sample with more than 100,000 clones, 75% to 95% of them seen once. Germline V gives CDR1 MNHEY, CDR2 SVGAGI. The CDR3 has 12 amino acids. The V end lost 9 bases, the J end lost 1 base, and 9 bases lay between the germline ends. The starting material was CD4+ or CD8+ T cells sorted from blood, obtained in a trial of the OX40 agonist ivuxolimab. The source of this sequence is an adult with an advanced solid tumor such as melanoma, head and neck, liver or kidney cancer. The rearrangement joins TRBV6-5 to TRBJ1-1; the D is unclear. The CDR3 sequence is CASSWGNTEAFF. CDR3 in DNA: TGTGCCAGTTCGTGGGGGAACACTGAAGCTTTCTTT.